Sequencing of this TCR beta chain was carried out in a study of synovial regulatory T cells in juvenile arthritis. Study conclusions and caveats: TCR diversity was lower in inflammation-associated blood Treg cells than in other blood Treg cells. Synovial Teff and blood CPL repertoires partially overlapped with iaTreg TCR repertoires, which were largely patient-private.

Profiling relied on immunoSEQ multiplex PCR, and the TCRdb table lists in-frame clones only, not all of them. The sample table includes roughly 9,200 clones. In regard to this clone: Its target is unknown.

There are 13 residues in the CDR3. Nucleotide data are not available. CDR1 and CDR2 from the germline V gene are LNHDA and SQIVND (reference sequence). Roughly eleven-patient cohort: 11 active juvenile idiopathic arthritis patients, 3 polyarticular, 8 oligoarticular. The sequence came from a donor younger than 30 with juvenile idiopathic arthritis. The material sequenced was Treg cells from blood. Subset meaning: remaining (HLA-DR-negative) circulating blood Treg cells. The chain is built from TRBV19 and TRBJ1-2; TCRdb's D gene call, TRBD1, goes unchecked for lack of DNA. CDR3 region: CASSHGHPYGYTF.